This record concerns one T cell receptor (beta chain) sequence. This entry belongs to a study of T-cell reconstitution after alpha-beta-depleted transplantation in children. Using unique molecular identifiers, the investigators prepared the TCRbeta library. MiXCR, run by TCRdb on the PCR reads, gives a single entry per CDR3 protein. The sample has 420,000 or so distinct CDR3 sequences, about a tenth seen once; the top ten hold over 4.5%. Trimming removed 1 base at V and 2 bases at J, with 13 bases between. This CDR3 region has 15 residues. Germline CDR1 reads SGHKS; CDR2 reads YYEKEE (reference sequence).

The chain has TRBV5-5 and TRBJ2-7, with D possibly matching TRBD2 (5 bases). This sequence originates from a human donor who donated a stem cell graft to a child with acute myeloid leukemia. This specimen consisted of PBMCs from the stem cell graft donor, obtained from the stem cell graft. In DNA, the CDR3 is TGTGCCAGCAGCTTGACCTCGGGAACCGCCTACGAGCAGTACTTC. It translates to CASSLTSGTAYEQYF. Combining the CDR3 with reference TRBV5-5 and TRBJ2-7 gives the whole variable domain DAGVTQSPTHLIKTRGQQVTLRCSPISGHKSVSWYQQVLGQGPQFIFQYYEKEERGRGNFPDRFSARQFPNYSSELNVNALLLGDSALYLCASSLTSGTAYEQYFGPGTRLTVT.